These T cell receptor beta chains were read from a single sample in a study of blood T cell repertoires in COVID-19. Sequencing was performed with immunoSEQ multiplex PCR; in TCRdb, only in-frame clones are kept and a portion is missing. The table lists more than 150,000 clones, around nine tenths of them singletons. The sequencing sample was made of peripheral blood. All receptors derive from a man in his 60s with COVID-19, enrolled during active disease. Each CDR3 is given with its conserved first and last residue. Clone size is given for some rows only: seen once, a few or many times, or a class if the clone is expanded.

TRBV19,NA,TRBJ2-1,CASSSQGAWEQFF
TRBV5-5,NA,TRBJ2-3,CASSFMSATSTDTQYF
TRBV19,NA,TRBJ1-1,CASRYRTGGSMNTEAFF
TRBV6-1,NA,TRBJ1-1,CASSEPTGYTEAFF
TRBV28,NA,TRBJ1-3,CASSLQTFRGRGNTIYF
TRBV2,NA,TRBJ2-7,CASSLTTGAYEQYF
TRBV7-2,NA,TRBJ1-2,CASSLRGWYGYTF
TRBV7-9,NA,TRBJ2-1,CASSLVGQGPYNEQFF
TRBV6-1,NA,TRBJ1-5,CASSEAVRGDNQPQHF
TRBV3-1/TRBV3-2,NA,TRBJ1-2,CASSDRGKAYGYTF
TRBV6-5,once,TRBJ2-1,CASCSRSYNEQFF
TRBV4-1,NA,TRBJ2-1,CASSQASTGPYNEQFF
TRBV27,NA,TRBJ1-1,CASSLFVGDYGEAFF
TRBV29-1,NA,TRBJ2-7,CSVEPRGGRASGEQYF